These T cell receptor beta chains were read from a single sample in a study of regulatory T cells in long-lasting Graves disease. A single record per CDR3 protein comes from TCRdb applying MiXCR to the multiplex PCR reads. The repertoire holds a few hundred thousand distinct CDR3 sequences, with roughly 15% as singletons. The same data also contributed to another study, on T cells in Graves' hyperthyroidism and ophthalmopathy.

The sequenced sample was peripheral blood mononuclear cells (PBMCs), obtained at new diagnosis, from a patient treated with antithyroid drugs. These receptors all stem from a woman aged 45-65 years with Graves disease. The CDR3 runs from the conserved cysteine through the conserved F or W. The D gene is left open where the match is weak. Clone size is not always given. Where it is, it says once, few, many or a class for expanded clones.

d_call j_call clone_size v_call cdr3_aa cdr3_nt
TRBD2 TRBJ2-5 few TRBV7-9 CASSPMGLPLQETQYF TGTGCCAGCAGCCCCATGGGACTACCGCTCCAAGAGACCCAGTACTTC
NA TRBJ1-3 few TRBV9 CASRGPSSGNTIYF TGTGCCAGCAGGGGACCAAGCTCTGGAAACACCATATATTTT
TRBD2 TRBJ2-7 many TRBV6-1 CASSPLAGGTYEQYF TGTGCCAGCAGTCCTCTAGCGGGAGGGACCTACGAGCAGTACTTC
NA TRBJ1-2 many TRBV28 CASSSNPGLRLANNYGYTF TGTGCCAGCAGTTCCAATCCGGGGCTACGATTGGCTAACAACTATGGCTACACCTTC
NA TRBJ1-1 many TRBV6-1 CASRNRAGMNTEAFF TGTGCCAGCCGCAACAGGGCTGGTATGAACACTGAAGCTTTCTTT
TRBD1 TRBJ1-3 many TRBV12-3/TRBV12-4 CASSWDSSGNTIYF TGTGCCAGCAGTTGGGACAGCTCTGGAAACACCATATATTTT
NA TRBJ2-1 NA TRBV9 CASSVEVGESYNEQFF TGTGCCAGCAGCGTAGAAGTGGGAGAATCCTACAATGAGCAGTTCTTC
NA TRBJ1-1 many TRBV6-2/TRBV6-3 CASSYGQLNTEAFF TGTGCCAGCAGTTACGGACAGCTGAACACTGAAGCTTTCTTT
TRBD1 TRBJ2-5 once TRBV11-2 CASSSLKQGAGETQYF TGTGCCAGCAGCTCCCTTAAACAGGGGGCGGGTGAGACCCAGTACTTC
NA TRBJ2-2 many TRBV5-1 CASSSAGSTGELFF TGCGCCAGCAGCTCGGCAGGTTCCACCGGGGAGCTGTTTTTT
TRBD1 TRBJ1-1 NA TRBV7-9 CASRETGGSTEAFF TGTGCCAGCAGAGAGACAGGGGGCAGCACTGAAGCTTTCTTT
NA TRBJ2-1 many TRBV12-3/TRBV12-4 CASSLESVHEQFF TGTGCCAGCAGTTTAGAATCCGTCCATGAGCAGTTCTTC
NA TRBJ2-1 many TRBV7-3 CASSLGGQGRNEQFF TGTGCCAGCAGCTTAGGGGGACAAGGGAGAAATGAGCAGTTCTTC
NA TRBJ2-7 few TRBV3-1 CASSRGLENEQYF TGTGCCAGCAGCCGGGGGCTAGAGAACGAGCAGTACTTC
TRBD2 TRBJ2-7 many TRBV30 CAWSRREGMFDEQYF TGTGCCTGGAGCAGGCGGGAGGGTATGTTTGACGAGCAGTACTTC
TRBD1 TRBJ2-1 NA TRBV4-1 CASSLRDSSYNERFF TGCGCCAGCAGCCTCCGGGACAGCTCCTACAATGAGCGGTTCTTC
NA TRBJ2-1 NA TRBV28 CASNGGTYNEQFF TGTGCCAGCAACGGCGGAACTTACAATGAGCAGTTCTTC
TRBD2 TRBJ2-5 many TRBV20-1 CSAKLAGPRGTQYF TGCAGTGCAAAATTAGCGGGCCCACGGGGGACCCAGTACTTC
TRBD1 TRBJ1-5 NA TRBV20-1 CSARAAGQGAYPPQHF TGCAGTGCTAGAGCGGCGGGGCAGGGGGCATATCCGCCCCAGCATTTT
NA TRBJ1-6 NA TRBV30 CAWGPQINSPLHF TGTGCCTGGGGACCTCAGATTAATTCACCCCTCCACTTT